The 18 T cell receptor beta chains listed next were all sequenced from one sample in a study of T cells in localized non-small cell lung cancer. Sequenced by immunoSEQ multiplex PCR; TCRdb stores in-frame clones only, minus some. The sample lists nearly 25,000 clones; more than 85% were seen once. The source was peripheral blood, collected before any cancer treatment. The receptors originated from a man between 35 and 75 years old with stage III squamous cell lung carcinoma.

This clone was seen a few times. The J gene is TRBJ2-6, the V gene TRBV6-1; D is perhaps TRBD2 (5 bases). The CDR3 contains 15 residues. Germline V gene data show CDR1 as MNHNS and CDR2 as SASEGT. Trimming took 6 bases from V and 0 from J, leaving 9 bases between them. For the CDR3, the DNA is TGTGCCAGCAGGGAGGACTTCTCTGGGGCCAACGTCCTGACTTTC. Its protein product is CASREDFSGANVLTF.

The chain has TRBV7-9 and TRBJ1-1; D may be TRBD1 (5 bases). Germline loops: CDR1 SEHNR, CDR2 FQNEAQ (reference sequence). The CDR3 loop spans 14 amino acids. V was pared by 3 bases and J by 3 bases, with 11 bases between. CDR3 DNA: TGTGCCAGCAGCTTTGGACAAAGCGACACTGAAGCTTTCTTT. Protein product: CASSFGQSDTEAFF.

This clone was recorded only once. Germline and junction disagree at one end, which may indicate a read error. CDR3 nucleotide sequence: TGTGCCAGCAGCCCGCCCCAGCGGGAAGGGATCTTC. This codes for CASSPPQREGIF. The V call is TRBV5-4, the J call TRBJ2-1, with TRBD2 matching over 7 bases. The germline CDR1 and CDR2 sequences are SGHNT and YYREEE (reference sequence). The CDR3 has 12 residues.

This clone appeared a single time. The chain recombines TRBV2 with TRBJ2-1; D may be TRBD1 or TRBD2 (5 bases each). In germline, CDR1 is SNHLY, CDR2 FYNNEI. The V and J ends lost 6 bases and 7 bases respectively, with 16 bases between them. This CDR3 spans 14 amino acids. CDR3 amino acids: CASRTGTTSNEQFF. CDR3 in DNA: TGTGCCAGCAGAACCGGGACCACATCGAATGAGCAGTTCTTC.

The chain is built from TRBV5-1 and TRBJ2-7; D gene unclear. This CDR3 contains 13 residues. Between the trimmed V and J ends, which lost 3 bases and 3 bases, there was a span of 10 bases. Germline lookup yields CDR1 SGHRS and CDR2 YFSETQ. The CDR3, as DNA: TGCGCCAGCAGCTCCTCTAACTTCTACGAGCAGTACTTC. Its translation is CASSSSNFYEQYF.

The V call is TRBV9, the J call TRBJ2-1; 8 bases agree with TRBD2. The ends lost 5 bases at V and 5 bases at J; junction bases unmatched: 6. CDR1 is SGDLS and CDR2 is YYNGEE in the germline V gene. The CDR3 is 14 residues long. CDR3 loop: CASSRSGSNNEQFF. DNA of the CDR3: TGTGCCAGCAGTCGAAGCGGGAGCAACAATGAGCAGTTCTTC. Looking up the rest from reference TRBV9 and TRBJ2-1 gives the full variable domain: DSGVTQTPKHLITATGQRVTLRCSPRSGDLSVYWYQQSLDQGLQFLIQYYNGEERAKGNILERFSAQQFPDLHSELNLSSLELGDSALYFCASSRSGSNNEQFFGPGTRLTVL.

This rearrangement joins TRBV5-1 to TRBJ2-1, with D unresolved. The CDR3 is made up of 14 amino acids. Germline V lookup: CDR1 SGHRS, CDR2 YFSETQ. Trimming left V 4 bases short and J 0 bases short, with 8 bases between. The CDR3 DNA sequence: TGCGCCAGCAGCCCGCCAAGCTCCTACAATGAGCAGTTCTTC. Protein product: CASSPPSSYNEQFF.

The V gene is TRBV6-5, the J gene TRBJ2-7, with TRBD1 matching over 7 bases. This CDR3 contains 13 residues. V trimming: 7 bases; J trimming: 5 bases; junction bases outside the gene matches: 8. Germline V gene lookup returns CDR1 MNHEY and CDR2 SVGAGI. This CDR3 reads CASKETGAHEQYF. The CDR3 coding sequence is TGTGCCAGCAAAGAAACAGGGGCCCACGAGCAGTACTTC.

The genes are TRBV20-1 and TRBJ1-1; D gene unclear. From germline, CDR1 is DFQATT and CDR2 SNEGSKA (reference sequence). The CDR3 has 10 residues. The germline V and J ends were trimmed by 6 bases and 12 bases, with 14 bases remaining between them. CDR3 nucleotides: TGCAGTGCGAGTGACATGGGGACTTTCTTT. Amino acids: CSASDMGTFF.

CDR3 DNA sequence: TGTGCCATCAGTGATCAGGGTGCCGGTCCAGGCCTTTACGAGCAGTACTTC. Its protein product is CAISDQGAGPGLYEQYF. The rearrangement joins TRBV10-3 to TRBJ2-7; possible D gene TRBD1, 5 bases. Trimming took off 3 bases at V and 4 bases at J, with 22 bases between the two ends. Germline-derived CDR1 and CDR2 are ENHRY and SYGVKD. This CDR3 comprises 17 residues.

The gene calls are TRBV30 and TRBJ1-5; D might be TRBD1 (5 bases). The CDR3 covers 12 residues. Trimming shortened V by 2 bases and J by 9 bases, and 11 bases separated the two germline ends. Germline values: CDR1 GTSNPN, CDR2 SVGIG (reference sequence). The CDR3 nucleotides read TGTGCCTGGAGTCGGACCCAGGGGCCCCAGCATTTT. It specifies CAWSRTQGPQHF.

The chain links TRBV28 to TRBJ1-4, with 10 bases that match TRBD1. J gave up 12 bases and V 5 bases, and 9 bases lay outside the gene matches. This CDR3 contains 14 residues. Germline V lookup: CDR1 MDHEN, CDR2 SYDVKM. The CDR3 DNA sequence: TGTGCCAGCAGTCCACCGGGACAGGGGCTAGAACTGTTTTTT. Its translation is CASSPPGQGLELFF.

V and J are TRBV19 and TRBJ2-2; no definite D call. Deletions cut 3 bases from V and 0 bases from J, with 11 bases between. The CDR3 consists of 16 residues. Germline CDR1 reads LNHDA; CDR2 reads SQIVND (reference sequence). The CDR3 sequence is CASSILPTANTGELFF. The CDR3 nucleotides read TGTGCCAGTAGTATCTTGCCCACGGCGAACACCGGGGAGCTGTTTTTT.

This chain uses TRBV7-9 with TRBJ2-2; D gene ambiguous. The CDR3 is made up of 14 amino acids. In germline, CDR1 is SEHNR, CDR2 FQNEAQ (reference sequence). V was shortened by 1 base and J by 4 bases, with 7 bases between the two germline ends. DNA for the CDR3: TGTGCCAGCAGCTTAGACAGAATCACCGGGGAGCTGTTTTTT. Protein product: CASSLDRITGELFF. Variable domain in full (rest from reference TRBV7-9 and TRBJ2-2): DTGVSQNPRHKITKRGQNVTFRCDPISEHNRLYWYRQTLGQGPEFLTYFQNEAQLEKSRLLSDRFSAERPKGSFSTLEIQRTEQGDSAMYLCASSLDRITGELFFGEGSRLTVL.

The V gene is TRBV7-2, the J gene TRBJ1-2, with TRBD1 matching 9 bases. This CDR3 has 15 residues. V dropped 7 bases and J dropped 4; count of bases not matched to a gene: 10. The V gene's germline CDR1 is SGHTA and CDR2 FQGNSA. CDR3 DNA sequence: TGTGCCAGCACCATAACGGGACAGGGCCCCTATGGCTACACCTTC. This codes for CASTITGQGPYGYTF.

The rearrangement joins TRBV10-1 to TRBJ2-7; 9 bases are a match to TRBD1. V lost 9 bases and J lost 3; bases outside the gene matches: 6. CDR3 size: 13 residues. Germline assignment: CDR1 WNHNN and CDR2 SYGVQD (reference sequence). For the CDR3, the DNA is TGCGCCAGACTACAGGGGGCAAGCTACGAGCAGTACTTC. It translates to CARLQGASYEQYF.

The chain joins TRBV5-5 to TRBJ2-7; D is unclear. Per germline, CDR1 SGHKS and CDR2 YYEKEE (reference sequence). V shed 0 bases and J shed 2 bases, with 6 bases lying between them. This CDR3 spans 13 amino acids. The CDR3 coding sequence is TGTGCCAGCAGCTTGGAAGGGACCTACGAGCAGTACTTC. It specifies CASSLEGTYEQYF.

The rearrangement links TRBV7-9 to TRBJ2-1, with TRBD1 matching 10 bases. This CDR3 contains 14 residues. Germline lookup yields CDR1 SEHNR and CDR2 FQNEAQ (reference sequence). V was clipped by 5 bases and J by 8 bases; unmatched bases: 6. This chain's CDR3 is CASSPGQGEDEQFF. The CDR3 nucleotides read TGTGCCAGCAGCCCTGGACAGGGGGAGGATGAGCAGTTCTTC.